This TCR beta chain originates from a study of T cell changes during pregnancy in multiple sclerosis. CDR3 length equals 12 residues. Trimming shortened V by 4 bases and J by 7 bases, and 7 bases separated the two germline ends. Germline V lookup: CDR1 SGHTA, CDR2 FQGTGA. Produced via immunoSEQ multiplex PCR; TCRdb's table is partial and in-frame only. Of around 49,000 clones in the sample, around 87% were seen once. The rearrangement uses TRBV7-3 and TRBJ2-2, with D perhaps matching TRBD2 (6 bases). This specimen was peripheral blood, taken after pregnancy. The source is a female donor in good health, enrolled as a control in a pregnancy study. CDR3 DNA: TGTGCCAGCAGCTCGGGACTCGGGGAGCTGTTTTTT. Amino acids: CASSSGLGELFF.